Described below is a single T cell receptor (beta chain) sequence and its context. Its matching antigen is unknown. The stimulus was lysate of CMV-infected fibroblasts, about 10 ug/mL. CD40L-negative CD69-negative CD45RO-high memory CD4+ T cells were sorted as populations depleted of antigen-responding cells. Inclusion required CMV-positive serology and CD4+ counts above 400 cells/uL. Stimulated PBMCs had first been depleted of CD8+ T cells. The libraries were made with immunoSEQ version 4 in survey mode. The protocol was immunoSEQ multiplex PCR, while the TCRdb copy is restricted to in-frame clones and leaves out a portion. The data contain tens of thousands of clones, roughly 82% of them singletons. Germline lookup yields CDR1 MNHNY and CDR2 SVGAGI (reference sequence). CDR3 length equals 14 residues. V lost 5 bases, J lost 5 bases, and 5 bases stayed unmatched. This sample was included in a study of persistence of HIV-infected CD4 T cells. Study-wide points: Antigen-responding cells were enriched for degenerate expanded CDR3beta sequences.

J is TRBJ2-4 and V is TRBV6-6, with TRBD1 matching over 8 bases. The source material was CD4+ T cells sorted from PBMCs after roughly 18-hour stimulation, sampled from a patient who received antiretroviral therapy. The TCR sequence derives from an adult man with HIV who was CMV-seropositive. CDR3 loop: CASSPTGVENIQYF. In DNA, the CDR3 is TGTGCCAGCAGTCCGACAGGGGTCGAAAACATTCAGTACTTC.